Listed below are T cell receptor beta chains from one sample, sequenced in a study of T cells in Graves' hyperthyroidism and ophthalmopathy. TCRdb re-called the multiplex PCR reads through MiXCR, storing one row per CDR3 protein. The repertoire holds more than 300,000 distinct CDR3 sequences, more than 11% seen once, with more than 9.5% in the top ten. The specimen was blood. The source of these receptors is a woman between 55 and 75 years old with Graves' hyperthyroidism. CDR3s include the opening cysteine and the closing phenylalanine or tryptophan. Fields, in order: clone size, D gene, J gene, V gene, CDR3 DNA, CDR3 protein. D genes are given only for firm matches. Where a row states a size, it is once, few, many or the class of an expanded clone; other rows omit it.

. | TRBD1 | TRBJ2-7 | TRBV7-9 | TGTGCCAGCAGCTTACTCGACCTGGGACAGGGCTCCTACGAGCAGTACTTC | CASSLLDLGQGSYEQYF
few | . | TRBJ2-1 | TRBV19 | TGTGCCAGTAGTCCTAGGAATTTGCGGGGTAATGAGCAGTTCTTC | CASSPRNLRGNEQFF
many | . | TRBJ2-7 | TRBV13 | TGTGCCAGCAGCTTTTTCGGGGGGCCCTACGAGCAGTACTTC | CASSFFGGPYEQYF
few | . | TRBJ1-4 | TRBV19 | TGTGCCAGTGAGACGGGCCCACGGGCTGAAAAACTGTTTTTT | CASETGPRAEKLFF
few | . | TRBJ1-4 | TRBV7-9 | TGTGCCAGCAGCTTTAGAGGGGGAGGAAAACTGTTTTTT | CASSFRGGGKLFF
few | . | TRBJ1-4 | TRBV19 | TGTGCCAGTAGTATGGACAGCTTAAATGAAAAACTGTTTTTT | CASSMDSLNEKLFF
. | TRBD1 | TRBJ2-5 | TRBV30 | TGTGCCTGGAGTACCCGGACAGGGGACCACTTC | CAWSTRTGDHF
few | TRBD2 | TRBJ2-3 | TRBV7-9 | TGTGCCAGCAAAGCTCGGGGGGGGTACACAGATACGCAGTATTTT | CASKARGGYTDTQYF
. | . | TRBJ1-5 | TRBV20-1 | TGCAGTGCTAGAGATCAGGCAGGTAATAGCAATCAGCCCCAGCATTTT | CSARDQAGNSNQPQHF
few | . | TRBJ1-5 | TRBV6-5 | TGTGCCAGCAGTTACTCGACTGGGTCGAGCAATCAGCCCCAGCATTTT | CASSYSTGSSNQPQHF
. | TRBD2 | TRBJ2-7 | TRBV20-1 | TGCAGTGCTAGAGAAGGCTATGGCCTAGCGGGACCCTACGAGCAGTACTTC | CSAREGYGLAGPYEQYF
many | . | TRBJ2-7 | TRBV12-3/TRBV12-4 | TGTGCCAGCACCCCATACCCCCGGGGAGTCTACGAGCAGTACTTC | CASTPYPRGVYEQYF
few | . | TRBJ2-2 | TRBV6-9 | TGTGCCAGCAGTTGGGGACTTAACACCGGGGAGCTGTTTTTT | CASSWGLNTGELFF
many | . | TRBJ2-3 | TRBV12-3/TRBV12-4 | TGTGCCAGCAGTTTAACGGGAGATACGCAGTATTTT | CASSLTGDTQYF
many | TRBD2 | TRBJ2-7 | TRBV12-3/TRBV12-4 | TGTGCCAGCAGTTTAGGACGACTAGCGGGATTCCGGGAGCAGTACTTC | CASSLGRLAGFREQYF
many | TRBD2 | TRBJ2-7 | TRBV2 | TGTGCCAGCACGGCGGGAGGGCCTCCCTACGAGCAGTACTTC | CASTAGGPPYEQYF
many | TRBD1 | TRBJ2-1 | TRBV6-1 | TGTGCCAGCAAGGGGGCGGGTACGGAAGACAATGAGCAGTTCTTC | CASKGAGTEDNEQFF
many | . | TRBJ1-2 | TRBV20-1 | TGCAGTGCTGGTGGACAGCCCTATGGCTACACCTTC | CSAGGQPYGYTF
many | TRBD2 | TRBJ2-5 | TRBV11-2 | TGTGCCAGCAGCTGGGGGACTAGCGTTGTCCAAGAGACCCAGTACTTC | CASSWGTSVVQETQYF
few | . | TRBJ2-3 | TRBV24-1 | TGTGCCACCAGTGACCCGGGACGATCAACAACAGATACGCAGTATTTT | CATSDPGRSTTDTQYF
. | TRBD2 | TRBJ2-3 | TRBV20-1 | TGCAGTGCGGTGGCTAGCGGGAGGCATACAGATACGCAGTATTTT | CSAVASGRHTDTQYF
many | TRBD1 | TRBJ1-1 | TRBV10-3 | TGTGCCATCAGTGAAGGACAGGGGCCCCACACTGAAGCTTTCTTT | CAISEGQGPHTEAFF
few | . | TRBJ2-2 | TRBV7-9 | TGTGCCAGTAAAAACGGGATTGAGGGTAGGAGCACCGGGGAGCTGTTTTTT | CASKNGIEGRSTGELFF
few | . | TRBJ1-4 | TRBV10-3 | TGTGCCACCAGTGGGAACGAGAGAGGTGAAAAACTGTTTTTT | CATSGNERGEKLFF
. | . | TRBJ2-3 | TRBV11-2 | TGTGCCAGCAGCTTAGTAGAACGGGGTACAGATACGCAGTATTTT | CASSLVERGTDTQYF
. | TRBD1 | TRBJ1-4 | TRBV29-1 | TGCAGCGTTGAAGATAGGAGGACAGGGTCTGAAAAACTGTTTTTT | CSVEDRRTGSEKLFF
many | . | TRBJ2-1 | TRBV2 | TGTGCCAGCAGGGCGAATGGCAATGAGCAGTTCTTC | CASRANGNEQFF
few | TRBD2 | TRBJ2-3 | TRBV19 | TGTGCCAGTAGTATGGCTAGCGGAACCACAGATACGCAGTATTTT | CASSMASGTTDTQYF
few | . | TRBJ2-1 | TRBV19 | TGTGCCAGACTAGCCGGGGACACTCTCAATGAGCAGTTCTTC | CARLAGDTLNEQFF
many | . | TRBJ1-2 | TRBV2 | TGTGCCAGCAGAGGAACAGGCTACACCTTC | CASRGTGYTF
many | . | TRBJ2-6 | TRBV2 | TGTGCCATCCCCAGGCCTGCCTCTGGGGCCAACGTCCTGACTTTC | CAIPRPASGANVLTF
few | TRBD1 | TRBJ2-3 | TRBV4-1 | TGCGCCAGCAGCCAGATGGGACAGGGGGGCACAGATACGCAGTATTTT | CASSQMGQGGTDTQYF
. | TRBD1 | TRBJ2-7 | TRBV20-1 | TGCAGTGCGGCCGGGACAGGGGGCTACAACGAGCAGTACTTC | CSAAGTGGYNEQYF
many | . | TRBJ2-3 | TRBV20-1 | TGCAGTGCTCAAAAGGGATTTGGGGATACGCAGTATTTT | CSAQKGFGDTQYF
many | TRBD1 | TRBJ2-3 | TRBV7-3 | TGTGCCAGCAGCCCCGGACAGGGCTGGACAGATACGCAGTATTTT | CASSPGQGWTDTQYF
many | . | TRBJ2-7 | TRBV28 | TGTGCCAGCAGTTTATTGCGGGACGAGCAGTACTTC | CASSLLRDEQYF
many | . | TRBJ2-3 | TRBV7-9 | TGTGCCAGCACTATCGACTCATTGTCTGGAGATACGCAGTATTTT | CASTIDSLSGDTQYF
many | TRBD2 | TRBJ2-3 | TRBV9 | TGTGCCAGCAGCGTAGAGGTAGCGGGGAATACAGATACGCAGTATTTT | CASSVEVAGNTDTQYF
. | . | TRBJ2-7 | TRBV20-1 | TGCAGTGCTAGAGATGTAGGGTGGGAGCAGTACTTC | CSARDVGWEQYF
. | . | TRBJ1-1 | TRBV30 | TGTGCCTGGAGTGTCAGTGCTGAAGCTTTCTTT | CAWSVSAEAFF
few | . | TRBJ1-4 | TRBV10-3 | TGTGCCATCAGTGAGTCGAGTGAAAAACTGTTTTTT | CAISESSEKLFF
. | TRBD1 | TRBJ2-4 | TRBV6-2/TRBV6-3 | TGTGCCAGCAGTTACTCGATCTTAAGGACAGGGTTAGCCAAAAACATTCAGTACTTC | CASSYSILRTGLAKNIQYF
few | TRBD1 | TRBJ1-1 | TRBV29-1 | TGCAGCGTTGAACCCGGGACAGGGGATGAAGCTTTCTTT | CSVEPGTGDEAFF
. | TRBD2 | TRBJ2-1 | TRBV28 | TGTGCCAGCAGTTGGGCTAGCGGGAGCCGTGAGCAGTTCTTC | CASSWASGSREQFF
. | . | TRBJ2-1 | TRBV2 | TGTGCCCCCCAGAAGGGGGAGGGCAGCGATGAGCAGTTCTTC | CAPQKGEGSDEQFF
few | . | TRBJ1-6 | TRBV5-4 | TGTGCCAGCGCGGCCGGGACGGTACGAGCACCCCTCCACTTT | CASAAGTVRAPLHF
. | . | TRBJ1-5 | TRBV27 | TGTGCCAGCAGTCGGGACTTAGGGCGCAATCAGCCCCAGCATTTT | CASSRDLGRNQPQHF